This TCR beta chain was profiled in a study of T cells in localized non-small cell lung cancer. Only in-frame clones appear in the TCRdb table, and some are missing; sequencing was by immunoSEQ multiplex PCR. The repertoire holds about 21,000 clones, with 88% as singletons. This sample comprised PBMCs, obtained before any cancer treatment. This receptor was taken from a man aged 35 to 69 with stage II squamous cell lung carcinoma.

CDR3 residues: CASSKALGQALNTEAFF. As DNA, the CDR3 is TGTGCCAGCAGCAAAGCGCTCGGGCAGGCCCTGAACACTGAAGCTTTCTTT. This chain joins TRBV21-1 and TRBJ1-1. TRBV21-1 is a pseudogene segment. This CDR3 spans 17 amino acids.